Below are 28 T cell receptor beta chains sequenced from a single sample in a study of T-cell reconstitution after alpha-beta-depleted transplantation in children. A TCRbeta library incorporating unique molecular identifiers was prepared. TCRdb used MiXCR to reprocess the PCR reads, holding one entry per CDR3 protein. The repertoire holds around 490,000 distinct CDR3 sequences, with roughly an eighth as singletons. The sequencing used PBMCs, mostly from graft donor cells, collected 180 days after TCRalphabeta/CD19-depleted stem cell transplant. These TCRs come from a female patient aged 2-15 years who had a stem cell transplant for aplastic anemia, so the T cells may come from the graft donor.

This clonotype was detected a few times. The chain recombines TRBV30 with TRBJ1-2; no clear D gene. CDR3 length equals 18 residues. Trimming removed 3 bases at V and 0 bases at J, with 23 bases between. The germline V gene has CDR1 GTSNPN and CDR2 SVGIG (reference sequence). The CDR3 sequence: CAWSSLPYTRFSNYGYTF. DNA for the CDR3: TGTGCCTGGAGCTCTTTACCCTATACTAGATTTTCTAACTATGGCTACACCTTC.

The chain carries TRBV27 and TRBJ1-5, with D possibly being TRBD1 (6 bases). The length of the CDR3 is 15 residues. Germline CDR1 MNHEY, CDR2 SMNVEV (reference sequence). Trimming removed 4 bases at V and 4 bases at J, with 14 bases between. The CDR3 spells CASSSLRGPNQPQHF. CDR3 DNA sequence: TGTGCCAGCAGTTCACTCCGGGGGCCGAATCAGCCCCAGCATTTT.

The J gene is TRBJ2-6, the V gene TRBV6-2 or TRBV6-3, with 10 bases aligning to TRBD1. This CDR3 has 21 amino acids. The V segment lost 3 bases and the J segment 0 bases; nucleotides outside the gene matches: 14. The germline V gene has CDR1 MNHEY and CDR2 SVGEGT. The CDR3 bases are TGTGCCAGCAGTTATCCTCGACAGGGGGCAAGGGGATTCTCTGGGGCCAACGTCCTGACTTTC. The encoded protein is CASSYPRQGARGFSGANVLTF.

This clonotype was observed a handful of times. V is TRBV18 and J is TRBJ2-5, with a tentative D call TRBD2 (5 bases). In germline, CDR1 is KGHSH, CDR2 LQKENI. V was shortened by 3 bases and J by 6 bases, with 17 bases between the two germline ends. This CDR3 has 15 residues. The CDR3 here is CASSPRSRGLKTQYF. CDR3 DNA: TGTGCCAGCTCACCCCGTTCCCGGGGTTTGAAGACCCAGTACTTC.

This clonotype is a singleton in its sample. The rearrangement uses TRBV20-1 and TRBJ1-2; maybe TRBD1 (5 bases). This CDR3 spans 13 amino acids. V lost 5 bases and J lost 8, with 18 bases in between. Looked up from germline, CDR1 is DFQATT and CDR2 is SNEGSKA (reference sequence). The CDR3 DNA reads TGCAGTGCTCCTCCTCAGCGTGGGGGGGGCTACACCTTC. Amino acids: CSAPPQRGGGYTF.

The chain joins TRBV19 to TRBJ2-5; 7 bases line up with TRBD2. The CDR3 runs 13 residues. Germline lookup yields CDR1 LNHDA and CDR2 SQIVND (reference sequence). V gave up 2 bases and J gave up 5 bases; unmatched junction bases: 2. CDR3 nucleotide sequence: TGTGCCAGTAGTATATCACTAGCGGAGACCCAGTACTTC. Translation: CASSISLAETQYF.

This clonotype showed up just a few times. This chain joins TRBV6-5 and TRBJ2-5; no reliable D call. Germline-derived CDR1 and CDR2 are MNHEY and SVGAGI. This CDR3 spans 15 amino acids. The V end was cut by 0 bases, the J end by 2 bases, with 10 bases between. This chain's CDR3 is CASSYSSRLQETQYF. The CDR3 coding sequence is TGTGCCAGCAGTTACTCGAGCAGGTTACAAGAGACCCAGTACTTC.

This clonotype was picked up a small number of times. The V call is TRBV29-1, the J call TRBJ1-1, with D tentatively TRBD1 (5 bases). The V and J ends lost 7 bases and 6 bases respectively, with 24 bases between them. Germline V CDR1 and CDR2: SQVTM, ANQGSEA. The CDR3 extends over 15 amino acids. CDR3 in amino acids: CSAPASRGGMAEAFF. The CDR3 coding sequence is TGCAGCGCCCCTGCCTCTCGGGGGGGGATGGCTGAAGCTTTCTTT.

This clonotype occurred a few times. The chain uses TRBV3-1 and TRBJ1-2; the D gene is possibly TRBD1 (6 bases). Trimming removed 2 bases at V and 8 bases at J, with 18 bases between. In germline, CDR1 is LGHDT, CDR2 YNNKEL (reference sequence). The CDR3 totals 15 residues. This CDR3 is CASSQSFRQGQGYTF. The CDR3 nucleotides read TGTGCCAGCAGCCAAAGTTTTCGTCAGGGGCAAGGCTACACCTTC.

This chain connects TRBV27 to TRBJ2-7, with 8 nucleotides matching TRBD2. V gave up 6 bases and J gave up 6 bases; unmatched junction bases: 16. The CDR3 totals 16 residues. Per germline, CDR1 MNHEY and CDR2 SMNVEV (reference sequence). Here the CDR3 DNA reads TGTGCCAGCAGCCCGGCCTCGGGAGGGAGGGCCTTCGAGCAGTACTTC. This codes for CASSPASGGRAFEQYF.

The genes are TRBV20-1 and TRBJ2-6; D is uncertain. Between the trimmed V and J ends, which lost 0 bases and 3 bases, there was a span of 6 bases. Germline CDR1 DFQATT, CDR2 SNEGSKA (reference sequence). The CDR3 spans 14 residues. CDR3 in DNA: TGCAGTGCTAGAGATCGTGGTGGGGCCAACGTCCTGACTTTC. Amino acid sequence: CSARDRGGANVLTF.

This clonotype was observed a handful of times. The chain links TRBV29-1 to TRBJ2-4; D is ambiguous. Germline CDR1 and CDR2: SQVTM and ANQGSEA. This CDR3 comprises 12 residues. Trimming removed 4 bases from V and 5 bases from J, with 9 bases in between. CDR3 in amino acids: CSVVAFQNIQYF. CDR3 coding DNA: TGCAGCGTTGTGGCCTTCCAAAACATTCAGTACTTC.

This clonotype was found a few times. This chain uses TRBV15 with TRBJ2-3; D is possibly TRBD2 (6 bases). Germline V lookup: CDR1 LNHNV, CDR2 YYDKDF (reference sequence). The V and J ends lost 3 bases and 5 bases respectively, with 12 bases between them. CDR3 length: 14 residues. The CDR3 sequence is CATSRGLSKDTQYF. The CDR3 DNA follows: TGTGCCACCAGCAGGGGACTTTCCAAAGATACGCAGTATTTT.

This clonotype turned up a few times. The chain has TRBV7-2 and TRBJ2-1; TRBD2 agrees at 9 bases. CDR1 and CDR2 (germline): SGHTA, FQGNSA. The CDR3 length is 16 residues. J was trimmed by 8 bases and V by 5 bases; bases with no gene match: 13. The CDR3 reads CASSQGMASGIYEQFF. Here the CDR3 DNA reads TGTGCCAGCAGCCAAGGGATGGCTAGCGGGATCTATGAGCAGTTCTTC.

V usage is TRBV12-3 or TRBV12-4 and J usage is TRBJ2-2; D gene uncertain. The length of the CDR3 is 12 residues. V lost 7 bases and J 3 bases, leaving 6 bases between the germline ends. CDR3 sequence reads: CASTPDTGELFF. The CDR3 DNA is TGTGCCAGCACACCCGACACCGGGGAGCTGTTTTTT.

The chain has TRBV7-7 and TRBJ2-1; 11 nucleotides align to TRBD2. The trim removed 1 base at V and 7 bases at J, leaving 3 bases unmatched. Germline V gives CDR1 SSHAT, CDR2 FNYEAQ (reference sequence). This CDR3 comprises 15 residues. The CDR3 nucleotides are TGTGCCAGCAGCTTAGGACTAGCGGGACTAAATGAGCAGTTCTTC. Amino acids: CASSLGLAGLNEQFF.

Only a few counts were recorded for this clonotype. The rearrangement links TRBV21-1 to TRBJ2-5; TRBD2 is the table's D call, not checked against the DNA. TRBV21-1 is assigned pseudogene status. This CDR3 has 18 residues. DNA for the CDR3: TGTGCCAGCAGCCAAACATGTAGATTAGGTGCGGGTGGCCCGACCCAGTACTTC. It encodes CASSQTCRLGAGGPTQYF.

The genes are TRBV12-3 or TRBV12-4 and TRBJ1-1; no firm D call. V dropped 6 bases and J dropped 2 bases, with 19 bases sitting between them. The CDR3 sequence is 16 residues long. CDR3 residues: CASSPLLSPGNTEAFF. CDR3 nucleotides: TGTGCCAGCAGCCCCCTCCTCAGCCCGGGAAACACTGAAGCTTTCTTT.

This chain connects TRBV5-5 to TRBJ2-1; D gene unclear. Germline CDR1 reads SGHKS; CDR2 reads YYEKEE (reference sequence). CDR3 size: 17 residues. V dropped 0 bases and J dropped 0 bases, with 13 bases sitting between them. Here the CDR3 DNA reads TGTGCCAGCAGCTTGGTAAGACTCACAAGCTCCTACAATGAGCAGTTCTTC. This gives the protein CASSLVRLTSSYNEQFF.

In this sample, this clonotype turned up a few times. The DNA for the CDR3 is TGCGCCAGCAGCCAAGGGACAGGGGACCAGTATTTT. Its protein product is CASSQGTGDQYF. The chain combines TRBV4-3 with TRBJ2-3; 9 positions agree with TRBD1. V was clipped by 1 base and J by 12 bases; unmatched bases: 2. The CDR3 runs 12 residues. Germline V gene data show CDR1 as LGHNA and CDR2 as YSLEER.

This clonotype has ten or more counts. The CDR3 reads CASSPRGLTEAFF. In nucleotides, the CDR3 is TGTGCCAGCAGCCCAAGGGGGTTGACTGAAGCTTTCTTT. The chain employs TRBV7-2 and TRBJ1-1; D might be TRBD1 (6 bases). Deletions cut 5 bases from V and 5 bases from J, with 12 bases between. There are 13 residues in the CDR3. The germline V gene has CDR1 SGHTA and CDR2 FQGNSA.

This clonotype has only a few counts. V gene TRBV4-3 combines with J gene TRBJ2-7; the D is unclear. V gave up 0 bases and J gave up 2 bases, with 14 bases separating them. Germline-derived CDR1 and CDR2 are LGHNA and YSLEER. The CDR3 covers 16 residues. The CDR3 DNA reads TGCGCCAGCAGCCAAGATCCGGTGGGCAGGACCTACGAGCAGTACTTC. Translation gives CASSQDPVGRTYEQYF.

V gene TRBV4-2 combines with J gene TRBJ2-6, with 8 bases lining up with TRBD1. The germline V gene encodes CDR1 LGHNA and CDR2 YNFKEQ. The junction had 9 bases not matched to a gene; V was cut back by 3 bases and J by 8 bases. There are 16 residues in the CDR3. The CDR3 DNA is TGTGCCAGCAGCCACGAGACAGGGGCGGTGACCAACGTCCTGACTTTC. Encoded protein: CASSHETGAVTNVLTF.

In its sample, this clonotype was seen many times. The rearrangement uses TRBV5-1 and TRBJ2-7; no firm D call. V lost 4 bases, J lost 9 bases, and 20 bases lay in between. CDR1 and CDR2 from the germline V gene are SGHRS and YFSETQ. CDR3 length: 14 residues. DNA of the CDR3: TGCGCCAGCAGCCCGCTGAAAGCAGAACCAGGGCAGTACTTC. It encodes CASSPLKAEPGQYF. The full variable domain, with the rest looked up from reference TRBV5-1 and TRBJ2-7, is KAGVTQTPRYLIKTRGQQVTLSCSPISGHRSVSWYQQTPGQGLQFLFEYFSETQRNKGNFPGRFSGRQFSNSRSEMNVSTLELGDSALYLCASSPLKAEPGQYFGPGTRLTVT.

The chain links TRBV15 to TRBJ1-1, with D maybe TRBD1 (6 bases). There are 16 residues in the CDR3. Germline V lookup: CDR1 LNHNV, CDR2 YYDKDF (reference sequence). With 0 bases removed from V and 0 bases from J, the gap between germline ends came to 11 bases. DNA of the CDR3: TGTGCCACCAGCAGAGAAGGGGGTTACATGAACACTGAAGCTTTCTTT. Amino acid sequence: CATSREGGYMNTEAFF.

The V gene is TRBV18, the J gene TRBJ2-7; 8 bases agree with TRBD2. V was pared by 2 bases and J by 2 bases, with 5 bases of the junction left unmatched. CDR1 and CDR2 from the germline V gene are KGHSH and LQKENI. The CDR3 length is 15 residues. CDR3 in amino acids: CASSPVAGLAYEQYF. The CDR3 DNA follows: TGTGCCAGCTCACCAGTAGCGGGGTTAGCCTACGAGCAGTACTTC.

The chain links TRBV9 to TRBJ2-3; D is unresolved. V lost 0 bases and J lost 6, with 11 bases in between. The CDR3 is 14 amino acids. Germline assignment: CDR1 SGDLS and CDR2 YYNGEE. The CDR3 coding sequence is TGTGCCAGCAGCGTAGGAAGGTCTAGGGATACGCAGTATTTT. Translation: CASSVGRSRDTQYF. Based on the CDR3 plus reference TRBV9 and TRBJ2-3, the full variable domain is DSGVTQTPKHLITATGQRVTLRCSPRSGDLSVYWYQQSLDQGLQFLIQYYNGEERAKGNILERFSAQQFPDLHSELNLSSLELGDSALYFCASSVGRSRDTQYFGPGTRLTVL.

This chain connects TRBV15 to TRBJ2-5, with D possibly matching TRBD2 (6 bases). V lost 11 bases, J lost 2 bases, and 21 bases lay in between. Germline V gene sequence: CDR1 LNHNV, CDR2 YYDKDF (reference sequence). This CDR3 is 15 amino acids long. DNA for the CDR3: TGTGCCCCGTCGGGCGGGACTCTATATCAAGAGACCCAGTACTTC. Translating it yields CAPSGGTLYQETQYF.